The 30 T cell receptor beta chains listed next were all sequenced from one sample in a study of a mutant IDH1 vaccine in newly diagnosed glioma. Their antigens remain unidentified. Libraries were prepared by immunoSEQ multiplex PCR; TCRdb keeps only in-frame clonotypes and omits some of them. Of tens of thousands of clones detected, around three fifths appear once; the ten largest clones hold about 5%. The time point was: week 47, end of study. A single vaccine dose contained 300 ug of mutant IDH1 20-mer peptide, and topical imiquimod was used with it. This specimen consisted of peripheral blood mononuclear cells (PBMCs), obtained from a glioma patient whose treatment included an IDH1 peptide vaccine. These receptors all stem from a man aged 40-49 years with glioma. Some clones in this sample may be carry-over from other donors' samples.

This clone was recorded once. The chain employs TRBV7-2 and TRBJ2-7, with 8 bases matching TRBD2. Germline CDR1 is SGHTA and CDR2 is FQGNSA. This CDR3 region has 18 residues. J lost 2 bases, V lost 1 base, and 13 bases had no gene match. The chain's CDR3 is CASSLGYNVGLATYEQYF. The CDR3 region has the DNA TGTGCCAGCAGCTTAGGGTATAATGTCGGACTAGCAACCTACGAGCAGTACTTC.

The rearrangement joins TRBV7-6 to TRBJ1-3; 9 bases match TRBD1. The CDR3 is made up of 17 amino acids. Germline V gene lookup returns CDR1 SGHVS and CDR2 FNYEAQ. Trimming cost V 6 bases and J 4 bases; bases outside gene matches: 13. In DNA form, the CDR3 reads TGTGCCAGCAGTCCCCAGGCTGGGACAGGGCAAGGAAACACCATATATTTT. It codes for CASSPQAGTGQGNTIYF.

This chain uses TRBV18 with TRBJ2-7; no reliable D call. Trimming took 1 base from V and 4 from J, leaving 14 bases between them. Germline V lookup: CDR1 KGHSH, CDR2 LQKENI. The CDR3 runs 15 residues. The CDR3 here is CASSPQRQKNYEQYF. In DNA, the CDR3 is TGTGCCAGCTCACCACAACGCCAGAAGAATTACGAGCAGTACTTC.

The CDR3 DNA reads as TGTGCCAGCAGTTTAATCCCCTCCCTGAATTCACCCCTCCACTTT. Translating it yields CASSLIPSLNSPLHF. The chain uses TRBV27 and TRBJ1-6; D is unresolved. Trimming removed 2 bases from V and 7 bases from J, with 12 bases in between. The CDR3 contains 15 residues. Germline loops: CDR1 MNHEY, CDR2 SMNVEV (reference sequence).

V is TRBV29-1 and J is TRBJ1-3, with D possibly matching TRBD1 (5 bases). V shed 3 bases and J shed 2 bases, with 11 bases lying between them. CDR1 is SQVTM and CDR2 is ANQGSEA in the germline V gene. This CDR3 has 14 amino acids. The CDR3 DNA follows: TGCAGCGTTGAGCCCGACAGTGCTGGAAACACCATATATTTT. Encoded protein: CSVEPDSAGNTIYF.

This clone was seen just once. The chain uses TRBV7-8 and TRBJ2-6, with D possibly matching TRBD1 (8 bases). V was trimmed by 4 bases and J by 0 bases, leaving 25 bases between them. The CDR3 is 21 residues long. The germline V gene has CDR1 SGHVS and CDR2 FQNEAQ. CDR3: CASSSTLGQTGDYSGANVLTF. The DNA for the CDR3 is TGTGCCAGCAGCTCCACCCTCGGACAGACAGGGGACTACTCTGGGGCCAACGTCCTGACTTTC. Looking up the rest from reference TRBV7-8 and TRBJ2-6 gives the full variable domain: GAGVSQSPRYKVAKRGQDVALRCDPISGHVSLFWYQQALGQGPEFLTYFQNEAQLDKSGLPSDRFFAERPEGSVSTLKIQRTQQEDSAVYLCASSSTLGQTGDYSGANVLTFGAGSRLTVL.

This clone was seen more than once but under ten times. This chain joins TRBV4-2 and TRBJ2-2; maybe TRBD2 (6 bases). The CDR3 totals 15 residues. The V end lost 0 bases, the J end lost 6 bases, and 11 bases lay between the germline ends. Germline assignment: CDR1 LGHNA and CDR2 YNFKEQ. The CDR3 protein is CASSQEGGVAGELFF. Written as DNA, the CDR3 is TGTGCCAGCAGCCAAGAAGGAGGGGTGGCCGGGGAGCTGTTTTTT.

This clone appeared once. The CDR3 is CASSGSGGAADTQYF. In DNA form, the CDR3 reads TGTGCCAGCAGTGGATCAGGGGGCGCGGCAGATACGCAGTATTTT. The rearrangement links TRBV2 to TRBJ2-3; 8 bases are a match to TRBD1. Per the germline V gene, CDR1 is SNHLY and CDR2 is FYNNEI. V shed 4 bases, J shed 4 bases, and the junction held 7 bases outside the gene matches. There are 15 residues in the CDR3.

The genes are TRBV9 and TRBJ2-5, with D maybe TRBD2 (6 bases). The germline gives CDR1 SGDLS, CDR2 YYNGEE. Trimming removed 3 bases at V and 5 bases at J, with 14 bases between. The CDR3 length is 14 residues. The CDR3 loop reads CASSANGGSETQYF. CDR3 DNA sequence: TGTGCCAGCAGCGCAAATGGGGGGTCGGAGACCCAGTACTTC.

The chain recombines TRBV4-1 with TRBJ2-3, with 7 bases identical to TRBD1. This CDR3 region has 14 residues. CDR1 and CDR2 from the germline V gene are MGHRA and YSYEKL. Trimming cost V 4 bases and J 3 bases; bases outside gene matches: 4. CDR3 sequence: CASSRGQRTDTQYF. The CDR3 coding sequence is TGCGCCAGCAGCCGGGGACAGCGAACAGATACGCAGTATTTT.

The CDR3 here is CASKGIGPGGDSPLHF. The CDR3 coding sequence is TGTGCCAGCAAAGGCATAGGGCCAGGCGGTGATTCACCCCTCCACTTT. This chain uses TRBV5-8 with TRBJ1-6; D unresolved. Trimming removed 6 bases at V and 8 bases at J, with 21 bases between. The CDR3 is 16 residues long. Germline-derived CDR1 and CDR2 are SGHTS and YDEGEE.

This CDR3 reads CASSETGELFF. CDR3 in DNA: TGTGCCAGCAGTGAGACCGGGGAGCTGTTTTTT. The J gene is TRBJ2-2, the V gene TRBV25-1; D ambiguous. The CDR3 loop spans 11 amino acids. CDR1 is MGHDK, CDR2 SYGVNS, per germline. Trimming removed 3 bases at V and 5 bases at J, with 1 base between.

The chain recombines TRBV9 with TRBJ2-3; perhaps TRBD2 as D (5 bases). The CDR3 has 15 residues. With 2 bases removed from V and 2 bases from J, the gap between germline ends came to 12 bases. Germline assignment: CDR1 SGDLS and CDR2 YYNGEE. CDR3 sequence reads: CASSVGAGPTDTQYF. The CDR3 nucleotides read TGTGCCAGCAGCGTCGGCGCGGGTCCCACAGATACGCAGTATTTT.

The J gene is TRBJ2-7, the V gene TRBV6-6, with D possibly TRBD2 on 6 matching bases. V gave up 2 bases and J gave up 2 bases, with 10 bases separating them. The CDR3 is made up of 14 amino acids. The V gene's germline CDR1 is MNHNY and CDR2 SVGAGI (reference sequence). CDR3 in amino acids: CASSYKEGPYEQYF. The CDR3 region has the DNA TGTGCCAGCAGTTACAAGGAGGGCCCCTACGAGCAGTACTTC.

The chain recombines TRBV7-8 with TRBJ2-1, with TRBD2 identical over 9 bases. Trimming cost V 6 bases and J 9 bases; bases outside gene matches: 9. CDR1 and CDR2 from the germline V gene are SGHVS and FQNEAQ. The CDR3 runs to 14 residues. The CDR3 nucleotides are TGTGCCAGCAGGGGGCGGGGGGGCCTGGGTGAGCAGTTCTTC. Its translation: CASRGRGGLGEQFF.

The V call is TRBV2, the J call TRBJ2-1; possible D gene TRBD1, 5 bases. The V end was cut by 4 bases, the J end by 12 bases, with 13 bases between. Germline CDR1 reads SNHLY; CDR2 reads FYNNEI. CDR3 length: 12 residues. CDR3 in amino acids: CASSVTDRRQFF. In DNA, the CDR3 is TGTGCCAGCAGTGTGACCGACAGAAGGCAGTTCTTC.

This clone was seen a few times. CDR3 sequence: CAWSGSRYTEAFF. The DNA for the CDR3 is TGTGCCTGGAGTGGTTCGCGGTACACTGAAGCTTTCTTT. J is TRBJ1-1 and V is TRBV30; unclear D gene. CDR1 is GTSNPN and CDR2 is SVGIG in the germline V gene (reference sequence). Trimming left V 1 base short and J 3 bases short, with 9 bases between. This CDR3 has 13 amino acids.

The CDR3 nucleotides are TGTGCCAGCACCATGAACACTGAAGCTTTCTTT. This codes for CASTMNTEAFF. V gene TRBV6-1 combines with J gene TRBJ1-1; no clear D. The CDR3 is made up of 11 amino acids. Trimming cost V 7 bases and J 0 bases, with 3 bases left between them. Germline assignment: CDR1 MNHNS and CDR2 SASEGT.

The chain is built from TRBV7-6 and TRBJ2-1; TRBD1 matches at 10 bases. The CDR3 sequence is 15 residues long. The V gene end was trimmed by 4 bases and the J gene end by 10 bases; junction bases not matched to a gene: 10. The germline V gene has CDR1 SGHVS and CDR2 FNYEAQ. The CDR3 DNA reads as TGTGCCAGCAGCTCGGCCGGGACAGGGGTCAGGGAGCAGTTCTTC. It yields the protein CASSSAGTGVREQFF.

This CDR3 is CASSQSRTGTHYGYTF. In DNA form, the CDR3 reads TGCGCCAGCAGTCAATCCCGGACAGGAACCCACTATGGCTACACCTTC. The rearrangement links TRBV23-1 to TRBJ1-2, with 7 positions matching TRBD1. Being an ORF, TRBV23-1 has a function that is uncertain. The length of the CDR3 is 16 residues. The junction had 7 bases not matched to a gene; V was cut back by 0 bases and J by 3 bases.

This clone turned up a few times. V and J are TRBV5-4 and TRBJ1-6, with D tentatively TRBD1 (5 bases). Trimming took off 4 bases at V and 10 bases at J, with 15 bases between the two ends. Germline CDR1 is SGHNT and CDR2 is YYREEE (reference sequence). This CDR3 contains 14 residues. CDR3 sequence reads: CASSVRDLGSPLHF. The CDR3 bases are TGTGCCAGCAGCGTCCGGGACTTGGGATCACCCCTCCACTTT.

The sample holds one count of this clone. This chain links TRBV10-1 with TRBJ2-7; D gene ambiguous. The V end was cut by 3 bases, the J end by 6 bases, with 12 bases between. The CDR3 has 13 residues. The germline V gene encodes CDR1 WNHNN and CDR2 SYGVQD (reference sequence). This CDR3 is CASSESQSFEQYF. In DNA, the CDR3 is TGCGCCAGCAGTGAATCCCAAAGTTTCGAGCAGTACTTC.

The chain carries TRBV6-6 and TRBJ1-2, with 9 bases aligning to TRBD1. In germline, CDR1 is MNHNY, CDR2 SVGAGI (reference sequence). V lost 6 bases to trimming and J lost 0 bases; unmatched junction nucleotides: 8. The CDR3 spans 16 residues. The CDR3, as DNA: TGTGCCAGCAGCCGCAACGACAGGGGGTCTAACTATGGCTACACCTTC. Translation: CASSRNDRGSNYGYTF.

This chain joins TRBV5-1 and TRBJ1-5; D possibly corresponds to TRBD1 (6 bases). The CDR3 runs 14 residues. Germline V lookup: CDR1 SGHRS, CDR2 YFSETQ. V lost 0 bases and J 2 bases, leaving 6 bases between the germline ends. The CDR3 region has the DNA TGCGCCAGCAGCTTGGAGGGGGGCAATCAGCCCCAGCATTTT. It yields the protein CASSLEGGNQPQHF.

This clone was recorded once. V usage is TRBV5-1 and J usage is TRBJ2-5, with unresolved D. There are 14 residues in the CDR3. The V gene's germline CDR1 is SGHRS and CDR2 YFSETQ. Trimming removed 0 bases at V and 2 bases at J, with 8 bases between. Written as DNA, the CDR3 is TGCGCCAGCAGCTTGGCGGCAGGACAAGAGACCCAGTACTTC. Its translation: CASSLAAGQETQYF.

The CDR3 reads CATAGGAGYEQYF. CDR3 nucleotide sequence: TGTGCCACCGCCGGGGGGGCGGGATACGAGCAGTACTTC. V gene TRBV10-3 combines with J gene TRBJ2-7; 8 bases fit TRBD2. The CDR3 contains 13 residues. Germline trimming cut 10 bases from V and 4 bases from J; bases unmatched to any gene: 9. From germline, CDR1 is ENHRY and CDR2 SYGVKD.

V is TRBV6-5 and J is TRBJ1-1, with TRBD1 as a possible D gene (5 bases). This CDR3 has 14 amino acids. The germline gives CDR1 MNHEY, CDR2 SVGAGI. The ends were cut back, 6 bases at V and 5 bases at J, with 16 bases in the middle. The CDR3 region is CASSEAQVRTEAFF. The CDR3 nucleotides read TGTGCCAGCAGCGAAGCACAGGTTCGGACTGAAGCTTTCTTT.

This clone was found a few times. The chain combines TRBV7-8 with TRBJ1-5; D not certain. The CDR3 is 13 residues long. From germline, CDR1 is SGHVS and CDR2 FQNEAQ. The V end was cut by 4 bases, the J end by 8 bases, with 12 bases between. This chain's CDR3 is CASSWGGPEPQHF. As DNA, the CDR3 is TGTGCCAGCAGCTGGGGAGGGCCTGAGCCCCAGCATTTT. Based on the CDR3 plus reference TRBV7-8 and TRBJ1-5, the full variable domain is GAGVSQSPRYKVAKRGQDVALRCDPISGHVSLFWYQQALGQGPEFLTYFQNEAQLDKSGLPSDRFFAERPEGSVSTLKIQRTQQEDSAVYLCASSWGGPEPQHFGDGTRLSIL.

J is TRBJ1-5 and V is TRBV15; D possibly corresponds to TRBD1 (5 bases). V was cut by 1 base and J by 0 bases, with 10 bases left in between. CDR3 size: 16 residues. Germline CDR1 and CDR2: LNHNV and YYDKDF (reference sequence). As DNA, the CDR3 is TGTGCCACCAGCAGAGGGGGCAAGGATAGCAATCAGCCCCAGCATTTT. This encodes CATSRGGKDSNQPQHF.

This clone was counted a single time. The V gene is TRBV20-1, the J gene TRBJ2-7; maybe TRBD1 (6 bases). The V end was cut by 6 bases, the J end by 6 bases, with 12 bases between. The CDR3 length is 11 residues. CDR1 is DFQATT and CDR2 is SNEGSKA in the germline V gene (reference sequence). The CDR3, as DNA: TGCAGTGCCGCCCTCAGGGGCGAGCAGTACTTC. It codes for CSAALRGEQYF.